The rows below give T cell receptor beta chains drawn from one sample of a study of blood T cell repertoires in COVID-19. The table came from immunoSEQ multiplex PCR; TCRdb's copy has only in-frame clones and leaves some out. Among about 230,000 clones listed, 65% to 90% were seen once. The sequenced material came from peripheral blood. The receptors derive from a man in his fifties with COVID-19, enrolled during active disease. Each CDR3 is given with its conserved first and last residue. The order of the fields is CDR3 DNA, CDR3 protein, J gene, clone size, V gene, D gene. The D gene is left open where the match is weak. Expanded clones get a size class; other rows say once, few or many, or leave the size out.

CDR3 DNA: TGTGCCAGCAGCCCAAGCAATCAGCCCCAGCATTTT
CDR3 protein: CASSPSNQPQHF
J gene: TRBJ1-5
clone size: .
V gene: TRBV7-8
D gene: .

CDR3 DNA: TGTGCCAGCAGTGGGTTTAGCGGGGCCTACGAGCAGTACTTC
CDR3 protein: CASSGFSGAYEQYF
J gene: TRBJ2-7
clone size: .
V gene: TRBV28
D gene: TRBD2

CDR3 DNA: TGTGCCAGCAGCTTAGACGGGTATCAGCCCCAGCATTTT
CDR3 protein: CASSLDGYQPQHF
J gene: TRBJ1-5
clone size: .
V gene: TRBV7-2
D gene: .

CDR3 DNA: TGTGCCAGCAGTTTACAGGGAAAGGCTGAAGCTTTCTTT
CDR3 protein: CASSLQGKAEAFF
J gene: TRBJ1-1
clone size: .
V gene: TRBV28
D gene: .

CDR3 DNA: TGTGCCAGCAGTACCACCTGGACTAGCGGGGGGGTAAGCAATGAGCAGTTCTTC
CDR3 protein: CASSTTWTSGGVSNEQFF
J gene: TRBJ2-1
clone size: .
V gene: TRBV6-2/TRBV6-3
D gene: TRBD2

CDR3 DNA: TGTGCCAGTTACAGGGCTGGTCAGCCCCAGCATTTT
CDR3 protein: CASYRAGQPQHF
J gene: TRBJ1-5
clone size: .
V gene: TRBV6-6
D gene: .

CDR3 DNA: TGCGCCAGCAGCAAAGGAGGACAGGGGGATCAGCCCCAGCATTTT
CDR3 protein: CASSKGGQGDQPQHF
J gene: TRBJ1-5
clone size: .
V gene: TRBV5-1
D gene: TRBD1

CDR3 DNA: TGTGCCAGCAGTTCCACGAAGGGGACAAGGGTCTGGAATGAGCAGTTCTTC
CDR3 protein: CASSSTKGTRVWNEQFF
J gene: TRBJ2-1
clone size: .
V gene: TRBV6-2/TRBV6-3
D gene: .

CDR3 DNA: TGTGCCAGCAGCCGAGTCCCGGGACAGGCTGTTAACACCGGGGAGCTGTTTTTT
CDR3 protein: CASSRVPGQAVNTGELFF
J gene: TRBJ2-2
clone size: .
V gene: TRBV14
D gene: TRBD1

CDR3 DNA: TGTGCCAGCAGTCCTTCCGGGACAGGGGGCGCGGGTTCCTACAATGAGCAGTTCTTC
CDR3 protein: CASSPSGTGGAGSYNEQFF
J gene: TRBJ2-1
clone size: .
V gene: TRBV13
D gene: TRBD1

CDR3 DNA: TGCGCCAGCAGCTTAGGGCAGGGCGATGGCTACACCTTC
CDR3 protein: CASSLGQGDGYTF
J gene: TRBJ1-2
clone size: .
V gene: TRBV5-1
D gene: .

CDR3 DNA: TGTGCCAGCAGTGAATGGGCTGGTCGGTCCTACGAGCAGTACTTC
CDR3 protein: CASSEWAGRSYEQYF
J gene: TRBJ2-7
clone size: .
V gene: TRBV6-1
D gene: .

CDR3 DNA: TGTGCCAGCAGCTCGGGCGGGATTAGCAATCAGCCCCAGCATTTT
CDR3 protein: CASSSGGISNQPQHF
J gene: TRBJ1-5
clone size: .
V gene: TRBV28
D gene: .

CDR3 DNA: TGTGCCAGCAGCTTAGGACTAGCGGGGGGGCTTTACAATGAGCAGTTCTTC
CDR3 protein: CASSLGLAGGLYNEQFF
J gene: TRBJ2-1
clone size: .
V gene: TRBV5-6
D gene: TRBD2

CDR3 DNA: TGTGCCACGGGGACAGGGCTCTCTGGGGCCAACGTCCTGACTTTC
CDR3 protein: CATGTGLSGANVLTF
J gene: TRBJ2-6
clone size: .
V gene: TRBV10-3
D gene: TRBD1

CDR3 DNA: TGTGCCAGTAGTATCGATGACAGGGCATCCTACGAGCAGTACTTC
CDR3 protein: CASSIDDRASYEQYF
J gene: TRBJ2-7
clone size: few
V gene: TRBV19
D gene: TRBD1

CDR3 DNA: TGTGCCAGCAGCAAAGGTGGGGGCCTCTCCTACGAGCAGTACTTC
CDR3 protein: CASSKGGGLSYEQYF
J gene: TRBJ2-7
clone size: .
V gene: TRBV9
D gene: .

CDR3 DNA: TGCGCCAGCAGCTTGGCCGGAGGGGGGGCCGGGGCAACCTACGAGCAGTACTTC
CDR3 protein: CASSLAGGGAGATYEQYF
J gene: TRBJ2-7
clone size: .
V gene: TRBV5-1
D gene: .

CDR3 DNA: TGTGCCAGCATCCACGTAGGGGACAGGGGGGTAAAACTGTTTTTT
CDR3 protein: CASIHVGDRGVKLFF
J gene: TRBJ1-4
clone size: .
V gene: TRBV7-2
D gene: TRBD1

CDR3 DNA: TGTGCCAGCAGCTGGGACAGGGTTAACGGCGAGCAGTACTTC
CDR3 protein: CASSWDRVNGEQYF
J gene: TRBJ2-7
clone size: .
V gene: TRBV5-4
D gene: TRBD1

CDR3 DNA: TGTGCCAGCTCGGCCGGGACAGGGTCCTATGGCTACACCTTC
CDR3 protein: CASSAGTGSYGYTF
J gene: TRBJ1-2
clone size: .
V gene: TRBV18
D gene: TRBD1

CDR3 DNA: TGTGCCATCAGTGAGCCCCTTGTTCGTGAGACCCAGTACTTC
CDR3 protein: CAISEPLVRETQYF
J gene: TRBJ2-5
clone size: .
V gene: TRBV10-3
D gene: .

CDR3 DNA: TGTGCCAGCAGCCAAGATCTGGAAGGGGGTCGTGAGACCCAGTACTTC
CDR3 protein: CASSQDLEGGRETQYF
J gene: TRBJ2-5
clone size: .
V gene: TRBV4-2
D gene: .

CDR3 DNA: TGTGCCAGCAGCCACAGTGGTCTAGCCAAAAACATTCAGTACTTC
CDR3 protein: CASSHSGLAKNIQYF
J gene: TRBJ2-4
clone size: .
V gene: TRBV5-4
D gene: .

CDR3 DNA: TGTGCCTGGAGTCTCGGGGGGGTGCAGTTCTTC
CDR3 protein: CAWSLGGVQFF
J gene: TRBJ2-1
clone size: .
V gene: TRBV30
D gene: TRBD2

CDR3 DNA: TGTGCCACCGGAGGGAGATCTAGCACAGATACGCAGTATTTT
CDR3 protein: CATGGRSSTDTQYF
J gene: TRBJ2-3
clone size: .
V gene: TRBV3-1/TRBV3-2
D gene: .